The rows below give T cell receptor beta chains drawn from one sample of a study of blood T cells in healthy people across ages. From the 5' RACE reads, TCRdb called clonotypes with MiXCR, one entry per CDR3 protein. The sample contains over 1,300,000 distinct CDR3 sequences, around 59% of which appear only once. Material: blood. The receptor set was obtained from a man aged 18 to 29 in good health. The CDR3 runs from the conserved cysteine through the conserved F or W. A D gene is named only where the DNA matches it firmly. Only part of the rows carry a size: once, few, many, or a class if the clone is expanded.

J: TRBJ2-3; V: TRBV3-1; size: .; D: TRBD2; DNA: TGTGCCAGCAGCCAGCTAGCGGGCGGGGGCACAGATACGCAGTATTTT; CDR3: CASSQLAGGGTDTQYF
J: TRBJ1-4; V: TRBV12-5; size: .; D: .; DNA: TGTGCTAGTGGTTCAGGGTCCTCTGGTGAAAAACTGTTTTTT; CDR3: CASGSGSSGEKLFF
J: TRBJ2-7; V: TRBV7-2; size: few; D: .; DNA: TGTGCCAGCAGCTTAGGGCAGGTAATCGAGTACGAGCAGTACTTC; CDR3: CASSLGQVIEYEQYF
J: TRBJ1-4; V: TRBV20-1; size: .; D: .; DNA: TGCAGTGCTCACAGAACAACTAATGAAAAACTGTTTTTT; CDR3: CSAHRTTNEKLFF
J: TRBJ2-3; V: TRBV29-1; size: .; D: TRBD2; DNA: TGCAGCGTTGAGCCTAGCGGGAGCGGATCAGATACGCAGTATTTT; CDR3: CSVEPSGSGSDTQYF
J: TRBJ1-2; V: TRBV7-9; size: .; D: .; DNA: TGTGCCAGCAGCTCGTCAGGGTCAAACTATGGCTACACCTTC; CDR3: CASSSSGSNYGYTF
J: TRBJ2-1; V: TRBV14; size: few; D: TRBD2; DNA: TGTGCCAGCAGCCCAACTAGCGGGAGGGCCTCAAATGAGCAGTTCTTC; CDR3: CASSPTSGRASNEQFF
J: TRBJ2-6; V: TRBV4-1; size: .; D: .; DNA: TGCGCCAGCAGCTTAGTAAACTCTGGGGCCAACGTCCTGACTTTC; CDR3: CASSLVNSGANVLTF
J: TRBJ2-7; V: TRBV10-3; size: .; D: .; DNA: TGTGCCATCAGTGAAGTGGCTGGCTACGAGCAGTACTTC; CDR3: CAISEVAGYEQYF
J: TRBJ1-6; V: TRBV5-1; size: few; D: .; DNA: TGCGCCAGCAGCGTCGGGGAAGGTTCACCCCTCCACTTT; CDR3: CASSVGEGSPLHF
J: TRBJ2-3; V: TRBV5-1; size: .; D: TRBD2; DNA: TGCGCCAGCAGCTTGGATTTCCTAGCGGGCACAGATACGCAGTATTTT; CDR3: CASSLDFLAGTDTQYF
J: TRBJ2-5; V: TRBV3-1; size: .; D: TRBD1; DNA: TGTGCCAGCATCAAACAGGGGCATCAAGAGACCCAGTACTTC; CDR3: CASIKQGHQETQYF
J: TRBJ1-5; V: TRBV6-2/TRBV6-3; size: .; D: TRBD1; DNA: TGTGCCAGCAGAAGAGGCCTCCCGGGACAGGGCTCTAATCAGCCCCAGCATTTT; CDR3: CASRRGLPGQGSNQPQHF
J: TRBJ1-5; V: TRBV7-8; size: .; D: TRBD1; DNA: TGTGCCAGCAGCGGGACAGGGAGGGAGTTCGGCAATCAGCCTCAGCATTTT; CDR3: CASSGTGREFGNQPQHF
J: TRBJ2-3; V: TRBV28; size: few; D: .; DNA: TGTGCCAGCAGTTCCCCTGGGGAGTGGACAGATACGCAGTATTTT; CDR3: CASSSPGEWTDTQYF
J: TRBJ2-5; V: TRBV29-1; size: .; D: .; DNA: TGCAGCGTTCGGTCGCCAAGCCAAGAGACCCAGTACTTC; CDR3: CSVRSPSQETQYF
J: TRBJ1-5; V: TRBV6-4; size: .; D: .; DNA: TGTGCCAGCAGTGACAGGCCCCAGGGTCAGCCCCAGCATTTT; CDR3: CASSDRPQGQPQHF
J: TRBJ2-7; V: TRBV15; size: .; D: .; DNA: TGTGCCACCAGCAGAGATGCAGGGAGAAACTACGAGCAGTACTTC; CDR3: CATSRDAGRNYEQYF
J: TRBJ2-3; V: TRBV28; size: .; D: .; DNA: TGTGCCAGCAGTTTAAGAAGGGGTGCAGATACGCAGTATTTT; CDR3: CASSLRRGADTQYF
J: TRBJ2-5; V: TRBV7-2; size: .; D: TRBD2; DNA: TGTGCCAGCAGCTTACTAGCGGGGATTGAGACCCAGTACTTC; CDR3: CASSLLAGIETQYF
J: TRBJ2-7; V: TRBV5-1; size: .; D: TRBD1; DNA: TGCGCCAGCAGCTTGTTGGACAGGGGTCATCCGGAGCAGTACTTC; CDR3: CASSLLDRGHPEQYF
J: TRBJ2-3; V: TRBV7-2; size: .; D: TRBD1; DNA: TGTGCCAGCAGCCCACACCAGGGGGGCACAGATACGCAGTATTTT; CDR3: CASSPHQGGTDTQYF
J: TRBJ2-1; V: TRBV9; size: .; D: .; DNA: TGTGCCAGCAGCGTAGCCGTGACTGGCGCCTACAATGAGCAGTTCTTC; CDR3: CASSVAVTGAYNEQFF
J: TRBJ2-3; V: TRBV20-1; size: .; D: TRBD1; DNA: TGCAGTGCTCGGCAGGGGGTGTCAGATACGCAGTATTTT; CDR3: CSARQGVSDTQYF
J: TRBJ1-4; V: TRBV4-3; size: .; D: TRBD1; DNA: TGCGCCGGCAGCCGGTCCGCGGGACAGGGGTACGAAAAACTGTTTTTT; CDR3: CAGSRSAGQGYEKLFF
J: TRBJ2-7; V: TRBV21-1; size: .; D: .; DNA: TGTGCCAGCAGCACCAGACAGGCCACCTACGAGCAGTACTTC; CDR3: CASSTRQATYEQYF
J: TRBJ2-5; V: TRBV28; size: .; D: TRBD2; DNA: TGTGCCAGCTGTAGCGGGCCCCCCCAAGAGACCCAGTACTTC; CDR3: CASCSGPPQETQYF
J: TRBJ2-5; V: TRBV4-1; size: few; D: .; DNA: TGCGCCAGCAGCCCCCGGGGCTTCGGGGAGACCCAGTACTTC; CDR3: CASSPRGFGETQYF
J: TRBJ2-5; V: TRBV27; size: .; D: .; DNA: TGTGCCAGCAGTTTGATCAGCTACGGGGAGCAGTACTTC; CDR3: CASSLISYGEQYF
J: TRBJ1-2; V: TRBV29-1; size: .; D: .; DNA: TGCAGCGTTGAAGCAGGTTTAAGTGGCTACACCTTC; CDR3: CSVEAGLSGYTF
J: TRBJ1-5; V: TRBV7-9; size: .; D: .; DNA: TGTGCCAGCAGCTTAGTGCGGCGCAGCCAGGCGGGGCCCCAGCATTTT; CDR3: CASSLVRRSQAGPQHF
J: TRBJ2-1; V: TRBV9; size: .; D: TRBD1; DNA: TGTGCCAGCAGCACCCCGTCCGGGACAGGTTACAATGAGCAGTTCTTC; CDR3: CASSTPSGTGYNEQFF
J: TRBJ2-7; V: TRBV7-2; size: .; D: .; DNA: TGTGCCAGCAAGGCGGGGCGTAGCTCCTACGAGCAGTACTTC; CDR3: CASKAGRSSYEQYF
J: TRBJ2-5; V: TRBV3-1; size: .; D: TRBD1; DNA: TGTGCCAGCAGCATCCAAACAGGGGCCCAAGAGACCCAGTACTTC; CDR3: CASSIQTGAQETQYF
J: TRBJ2-5; V: TRBV24-1; size: .; D: TRBD1; DNA: TGTGCCACCAGTGATTTGCCCTGGACAGGGCCACAGTACTTC; CDR3: CATSDLPWTGPQYF
J: TRBJ2-7; V: TRBV5-6; size: .; D: TRBD2; DNA: TGTGCCAGCTGTACGGGACTAGCGGATTACGAGCAGTACTTC; CDR3: CASCTGLADYEQYF
J: TRBJ2-1; V: TRBV6-4; size: .; D: .; DNA: TGTGCCAGCAGTGACTACCCGGGCTCTTACAATGAGCAGTTCTTC; CDR3: CASSDYPGSYNEQFF
J: TRBJ2-6; V: TRBV7-2; size: .; D: TRBD2; DNA: TGTGCCAGCAGCTTATCGGGGGGGGCTGGGGCCAACGTCCTGACTTTC; CDR3: CASSLSGGAGANVLTF
J: TRBJ2-7; V: TRBV7-9; size: .; D: .; DNA: TGTGCCAGCAGCTTAGAATCCCACGAGCAGTACTTC; CDR3: CASSLESHEQYF
J: TRBJ2-7; V: TRBV2; size: .; D: .; DNA: TGTGCCATCCTGACCGCCCTCTCCTACGAGCAGTACTTC; CDR3: CAILTALSYEQYF
J: TRBJ1-2; V: TRBV2; size: few; D: .; DNA: TGTGCCAGCAGTGAGACCCCAGGGGCTAACTATGGCTACACCTTC; CDR3: CASSETPGANYGYTF
J: TRBJ2-7; V: TRBV4-1; size: few; D: .; DNA: TGCGCCAGCAGCCAAGATCCTAGCCCAGACTACGAGCAGTACTTC; CDR3: CASSQDPSPDYEQYF
J: TRBJ1-1; V: TRBV4-3; size: .; D: TRBD1; DNA: TGCGCCAGCAGCCACTTCAACAGGGAGGGACAGGGGGCTCTAGCGGTCTACGAAGCTTTCTTT; CDR3: CASSHFNREGQGALAVYEAFF
J: TRBJ2-7; V: TRBV6-1; size: .; D: .; DNA: TGTGCCAGCAGTGACGCGGGACAGTACGAGCAGTACTTC; CDR3: CASSDAGQYEQYF
J: TRBJ2-1; V: TRBV4-3; size: .; D: TRBD2; DNA: TGCGCCAGCAGCGAGGGACGAGCGGGGTACAATGAGCAGTTCTTC; CDR3: CASSEGRAGYNEQFF
J: TRBJ1-2; V: TRBV25-1; size: .; D: .; DNA: TGTGCCAGCAGGGAAAATCTGGGCGGCTACACCTTC; CDR3: CASRENLGGYTF
J: TRBJ2-1; V: TRBV29-1; size: .; D: TRBD1; DNA: TGCAGCGTTGAAGATTCGCAACAGGGGCTTGACGGTGAGCAGTTCTTC; CDR3: CSVEDSQQGLDGEQFF
J: TRBJ2-3; V: TRBV2; size: few; D: .; DNA: TGTGCCAGCAGTGAAGAAACAGATACGCAGTATTTT; CDR3: CASSEETDTQYF
J: TRBJ2-7; V: TRBV29-1; size: many; D: .; DNA: TGCAGCGTTGAAGGAGAAAGGACCCCCTACGAGCAGTACTTC; CDR3: CSVEGERTPYEQYF
J: TRBJ2-1; V: TRBV20-1; size: few; D: TRBD2; DNA: TGCAGTGCTAGACTAGCGGGAGTGAGGGAGGATGAGCAGTTCTTC; CDR3: CSARLAGVREDEQFF
J: TRBJ2-4; V: TRBV14; size: .; D: .; DNA: TGTGCCAGCAGCCAGGCAGGGCCAAACATTCAGTACTTC; CDR3: CASSQAGPNIQYF
J: TRBJ1-2; V: TRBV15; size: .; D: .; DNA: TGTGCCACCAGCGGAACTAAACAGGGCGACTATGGCTACACCTTC; CDR3: CATSGTKQGDYGYTF
J: TRBJ2-5; V: TRBV29-1; size: .; D: .; DNA: TGCAGCATTGGTGGGACGGAGCAGTACTTC; CDR3: CSIGGTEQYF